This TCR beta chain came from a study of radiation and T cells in renal cell carcinoma. Comment on this clone: What it recognizes is unknown.

Study-level points and caveats: Pretreatment tumor biopsies were lacking, so baseline clonotypes are unknown.

Germline CDR1 is SGDLS and CDR2 is YYNGEE. The CDR3 spans 14 residues. Trimming removed 0 bases from V and 0 bases from J, with 5 bases in between. Stated time point: baseline pretreatment blood. Treatment of the sample: 15 Gy SBRT to primary tumor, nephrectomy 4 weeks later. This renal cell carcinoma was of the clear cell type. TCRdb's table, derived via immunoSEQ multiplex PCR, lists solely in-frame clones and lacks some. The table records about 130,000 clones, approximately 82% of them present only once. The V gene is TRBV9, the J gene TRBJ2-3; D not resolved. This TCR derives from a woman aged 55-70 years with renal cell carcinoma. This specimen was blood, taken from a patient whose treatment included radiotherapy and nephrectomy. The CDR3 region is CASSVDSSTDTQYF. CDR3 DNA sequence: TGTGCCAGCAGCGTAGACTCTAGCACAGATACGCAGTATTTT. The variable domain in full, completed from reference TRBV9 and TRBJ2-3, reads DSGVTQTPKHLITATGQRVTLRCSPRSGDLSVYWYQQSLDQGLQFLIQYYNGEERAKGNILERFSAQQFPDLHSELNLSSLELGDSALYFCASSVDSSTDTQYFGPGTRLTVL.